Sequencing of this T cell receptor (beta chain) was carried out in a study of OX40 agonist ivuxolimab in advanced cancers. Study at large: Subjects had a mean age of about 60 years, with a range of about 23 to 85; around 80% were male.

Sequencing was performed with immunoSEQ multiplex PCR; in TCRdb, only in-frame clones are kept and a portion is missing. The sample shows some 97,000 clones, about nine tenths of them seen only once. With regard to this clone: Its matching antigen is unknown.

Study results and caveats: Dosing at 0.1 to 3.0 mg/kg was accompanied by clonal expansion of CD4+ and CD8+ blood T cells by week 6.

V lost 1 base and J lost 6, with 13 bases in between. This CDR3 is 14 amino acids long. CDR1 is SGHVS and CDR2 is FNYEAQ in the germline V gene. Autoimmune disease history or systemic immunosuppression disqualified patients. This receptor was obtained from an adult with an advanced solid tumor such as melanoma, head and neck, liver or kidney cancer. Source: CD4+ or CD8+ T cells sorted from blood, taken in a trial of the OX40 agonist ivuxolimab. The chain recombines TRBV7-6 with TRBJ2-7; maybe TRBD2 (5 bases). This chain's CDR3 is CASSLGAGVLEQYF. The CDR3 bases are TGTGCCAGCAGCTTAGGGGCCGGGGTGCTCGAGCAGTACTTC.